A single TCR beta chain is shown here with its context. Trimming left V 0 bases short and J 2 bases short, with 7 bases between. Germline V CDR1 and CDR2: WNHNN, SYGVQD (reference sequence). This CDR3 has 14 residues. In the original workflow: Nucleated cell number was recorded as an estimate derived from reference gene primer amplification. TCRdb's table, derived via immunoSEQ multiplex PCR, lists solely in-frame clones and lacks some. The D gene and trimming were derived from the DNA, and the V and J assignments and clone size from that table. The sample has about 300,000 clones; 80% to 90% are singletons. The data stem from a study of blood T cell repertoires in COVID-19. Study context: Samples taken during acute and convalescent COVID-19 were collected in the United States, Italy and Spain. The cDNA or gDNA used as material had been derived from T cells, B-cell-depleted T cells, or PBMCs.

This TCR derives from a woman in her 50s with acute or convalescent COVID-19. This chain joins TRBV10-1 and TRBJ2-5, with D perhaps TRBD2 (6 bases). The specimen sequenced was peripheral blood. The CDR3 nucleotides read TGCGCCAGCAGTGAGTCTGGAGGGCAAGAGACCCAGTACTTC. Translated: CASSESGGQETQYF.